This is a list of T cell receptor beta chains from one sample in a study of Ad26.COV2.S vaccination and SARS-CoV-2 variants. Profiled with immunoSEQ multiplex PCR; TCRdb holds only in-frame clones, not every one. The table shows about 680,000 clones, with 89% occurring only once. Sequenced material: peripheral blood, taken in a trial of Ad26.COV2.S vaccine versus placebo. These receptors came from a person aged 18-65 years who received the Ad26.COV2.S COVID-19 vaccine or a placebo. The CDR3 runs from the conserved cysteine through the conserved F or W. The D gene is left open where the match is weak.

TGTGCCAGCAGCCCGGGGGCGGCGGGAGGGCGAAACGAGCAGTACTTC CASSPGAAGGRNEQYF TRBD2 TRBJ2-7 TRBV9
TGTGCCAGCAGCTTGGTAGACAGGGCGACTGAAGCTTTCTTT CASSLVDRATEAFF TRBD1 TRBJ1-1 TRBV5-6
TGTGCCAGCTCACAAGATAGTTGGGTTGCTGAGCAGTTCTTC CASSQDSWVAEQFF - TRBJ2-1 TRBV18
TGTGCCAGCAGCTTAGAGTATGGCGGCAACACTGAAGCTTTCTTT CASSLEYGGNTEAFF - TRBJ1-1 TRBV7-8
TGCGCCAGCAGCCAAGACGCGCCGGGGTTAGGCACTGAAGCTTTCTTT CASSQDAPGLGTEAFF - TRBJ1-1 TRBV4-1
TGTGCCTGGTCCAGGGACAGACCTTATGGCTACACCTTC CAWSRDRPYGYTF TRBD1 TRBJ1-2 TRBV30
TGTGCCAGCAGACGGGGGGCCCCAGATACGCAGTATTTT CASRRGAPDTQYF - TRBJ2-3 TRBV27
TGTGCCAGCAGTAGGACTAGCGGGAGGGTAGGGGAGACCCAGTACTTC CASSRTSGRVGETQYF TRBD2 TRBJ2-5 TRBV25-1
TGTGCCAGCAGGCATAAGGGACAGGGTCTCTACGAGCAGTACTTC CASRHKGQGLYEQYF TRBD1 TRBJ2-7 TRBV6-5
TGTGCCAGCAGTGATACAGGGGACCTGTATAATTCACCCCTCCACTTT CASSDTGDLYNSPLHF TRBD1 TRBJ1-6 TRBV27
TGTGCCAGCTCACGGGAGAACGATCAGCCCCAGCATTTT CASSRENDQPQHF - TRBJ1-5 TRBV18
TGTGCCACCAGTGAAGCCCCAGGGGGCGCTGGGGCCAACGTCCTGACTTTC CATSEAPGGAGANVLTF TRBD1 TRBJ2-6 TRBV24-1
TGTGCCAGTAGAGAGACAGGGGGAAGTTACGAGCAGTACTTC CASRETGGSYEQYF TRBD1 TRBJ2-7 TRBV19
TGTGCCAGCAGCTTCAGGACAGGCAACACTGAAGCTTTCTTT CASSFRTGNTEAFF TRBD1 TRBJ1-1 TRBV7-8
TGTGCCAGCAGCTTATTGAAGAGAGTGGCCGGGGAGCTGTTTTTT CASSLLKRVAGELFF - TRBJ2-2 TRBV11-2